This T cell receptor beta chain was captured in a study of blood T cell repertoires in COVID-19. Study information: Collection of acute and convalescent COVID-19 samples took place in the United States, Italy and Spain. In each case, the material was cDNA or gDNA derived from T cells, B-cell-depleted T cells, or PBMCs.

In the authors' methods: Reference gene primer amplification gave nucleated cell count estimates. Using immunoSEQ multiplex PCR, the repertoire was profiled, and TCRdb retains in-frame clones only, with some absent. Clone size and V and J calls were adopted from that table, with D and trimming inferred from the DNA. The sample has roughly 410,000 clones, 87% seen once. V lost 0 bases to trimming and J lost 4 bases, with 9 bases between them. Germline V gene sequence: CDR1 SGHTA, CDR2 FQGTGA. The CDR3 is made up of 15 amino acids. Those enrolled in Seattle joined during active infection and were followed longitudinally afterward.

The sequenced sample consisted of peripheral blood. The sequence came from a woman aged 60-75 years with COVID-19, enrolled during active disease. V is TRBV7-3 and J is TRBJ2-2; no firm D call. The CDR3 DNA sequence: TGTGCCAGCAGCTTAACGGCAGGTTCCACCGGGGAGCTGTTTTTT. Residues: CASSLTAGSTGELFF.